These 22 T cell receptor beta chains came from one sample sequenced in a study of shared clonotypes between healthy human individuals. Profiled with immunoSEQ multiplex PCR; TCRdb holds only in-frame clones, not every one. In the table there are about 500,000 clones, around 77% of which are singletons. Sequenced sample: PBMCs. The receptors shown here come from a woman between 35 and 50 years old in good health. Some clones in this sample may be carry-over from other donors' samples.

The V gene is TRBV5-1, the J gene TRBJ1-3; D call uncertain. Germline V gives CDR1 SGHRS, CDR2 YFSETQ. The CDR3 is 14 residues long. Trimming took off 0 bases at V and 2 bases at J, with 6 bases between the two ends. CDR3 DNA: TGCGCCAGCAGCTTGGACGGGGCTGGAAACACCATATATTTT. Amino acids: CASSLDGAGNTIYF.

The V and J genes are TRBV7-3 and TRBJ2-3; TRBD1 matches 9 bases. The V gene end was trimmed by 1 base and the J gene end by 4 bases; junction bases not matched to a gene: 0. From germline, CDR1 is SGHTA and CDR2 FQGTGA. This CDR3 region has 14 residues. In DNA, the CDR3 is TGTGCCAGCAGCTTAAACAGGGGGCCAGATACGCAGTATTTT. It specifies CASSLNRGPDTQYF.

In the case of this clone: A far larger clone differs by one base, so this is likely a read error. The J gene is TRBJ2-7, the V gene TRBV10-3; 13 bases agree with TRBD2. In germline, CDR1 is ENHRY, CDR2 SYGVKD. This CDR3 spans 14 amino acids. CDR3 bases: TGTGCCGTCAGTGAGACTAGCGGGAGGTACGAGCAGTACTTC. Encoded protein: CAVSETSGRYEQYF.

With regard to this clone: This CDR3 is also generated by other DNA sequences in the sample. The chain couples TRBV18 to TRBJ2-7, with TRBD2 identical over 11 bases. The V and J ends lost 2 bases and 0 bases, in that order; junction bases with no gene match: 3. The CDR3 is 16 amino acids. CDR1 and CDR2 from the germline V gene are KGHSH and LQKENI. The chain's CDR3 is CASSPGTSGSSYEQYF. CDR3 sequence (DNA): TGTGCCAGCTCACCAGGGACTAGCGGCAGCTCCTACGAGCAGTACTTC.

The chain employs TRBV29-1 and TRBJ2-3; TRBD2 is a possible D gene (9 bases). CDR1 and CDR2 (germline): SQVTM, ANQGSEA. The CDR3 has 15 amino acids. With 4 bases removed from V and 3 bases from J, the gap between germline ends came to 17 bases. The CDR3 DNA reads TGCAGCGTTGCCCCTAGCGGGACAGGAACAGATACGCAGTATTTT. This gives the protein CSVAPSGTGTDTQYF.

This CDR3 is CASSPLRVAGYTF. The CDR3 DNA reads TGTGCCAGCAGCCCGCTGAGGGTAGCTGGCTACACCTTC. The chain links TRBV11-2 to TRBJ1-2; D remains unclear. In germline, CDR1 is SGHAT, CDR2 FQNNGV. The CDR3 runs 13 residues. The V end was cut by 5 bases, the J end by 7 bases, with 14 bases between.

This chain links TRBV6-1 with TRBJ2-1; TRBD2 agrees at 7 bases. Trimming cost V 1 base and J 8 bases; bases outside gene matches: 11. The CDR3 extends over 16 amino acids. Germline assignment: CDR1 MNHNS and CDR2 SASEGT. CDR3 coding DNA: TGTGCCAGCAGTGAAGTGGTCGGCGGGAGAGCAGATGAGCAGTTCTTC. Translation gives CASSEVVGGRADEQFF.

The rearrangement links TRBV2 to TRBJ2-7; D is uncertain. V lost 5 bases and J lost 5, with 16 bases in between. This CDR3 comprises 14 residues. In germline, CDR1 is SNHLY, CDR2 FYNNEI. Here the CDR3 DNA reads TGTGCCAGCAGTCTAAGACGTGTTGAGAACGAGCAGTACTTC. This encodes CASSLRRVENEQYF.

Concerning this clone itself: A far larger clone is only one base removed, so a read error is likely. CDR3 in DNA: TGTGCCCGGACCCCCGGGACTAGGCCCGGTTCGGAGCAGTACTTC. Translating it yields CARTPGTRPGSEQYF. This chain joins TRBV30 and TRBJ2-7; 8 bases agree with TRBD2. V gave up 8 bases and J gave up 7 bases; unmatched junction bases: 19. Germline loops: CDR1 GTSNPN, CDR2 SVGIG (reference sequence). The CDR3 has 15 residues.

With regard to this clone: This is likely an artifact of a read error, given a far larger clone one base away. The CDR3 loop reads CAGSEGGGDTGELFF. The CDR3 region has the DNA TGTGCCGGCAGTGAAGGCGGGGGAGATACCGGGGAGCTGTTTTTT. V is TRBV6-4 and J is TRBJ2-2; the match to TRBD2 covers 7 bases. Germline CDR1 MRHNA, CDR2 SNTAGT. The length of the CDR3 is 15 residues.

The CDR3 DNA is TGTGCCAGCAGTTTCTCTCCGGGACAATCCTCCTACGAGCAGTACTTC. Translated: CASSFSPGQSSYEQYF. The chain employs TRBV28 and TRBJ2-7, with D possibly matching TRBD1 (6 bases). The CDR3 sequence is 16 residues long. Germline V lookup: CDR1 MDHEN, CDR2 SYDVKM. Trimming removed 3 bases from V and 0 bases from J, with 15 bases in between.

This clone has a count of ten or more. The sample contains more than one DNA sequence encoding this CDR3. This rearrangement joins TRBV5-8 to TRBJ2-7, with 9 nucleotides matching TRBD1. The V gene end was trimmed by 2 bases and the J gene end by 5 bases; junction bases not matched to a gene: 2. Germline V gene lookup returns CDR1 SGHTS and CDR2 YDEGEE. This CDR3 has 13 amino acids. This chain's CDR3 is CASSLQGAHEQYF. The CDR3 DNA is TGTGCCAGCAGCTTACAGGGGGCCCACGAGCAGTACTTC.

The V call is TRBV5-8, the J call TRBJ2-5; D gene uncertain. CDR1 is SGHTS and CDR2 is YDEGEE in the germline V gene. The CDR3 consists of 13 residues. Trimming stripped 2 bases from V and 5 bases from J, with 10 bases between. CDR3 sequence: CASSFRASETQYF. DNA for the CDR3: TGTGCCAGCAGCTTTCGGGCATCTGAGACCCAGTACTTC.

V is TRBV10-1 and J is TRBJ1-5; TRBD1 is a possible D gene (6 bases). CDR3 size: 15 residues. V was cut by 2 bases and J by 3 bases, with 11 bases left in between. Looked up from germline, CDR1 is WNHNN and CDR2 is SYGVQD (reference sequence). CDR3 bases: TGCGCCAGCAGTGAGGCGGGGGACACCAATCAGCCCCAGCATTTT. Translated, it gives CASSEAGDTNQPQHF.

This clone has just a few counts. This may be a read error: a much more frequent sequence differs by one nucleotide. The same CDR3 also results from other DNA sequences found in this sample. The rearrangement uses TRBV7-6 and TRBJ2-1, with 11 positions matching TRBD2. The V segment lost 4 bases and the J segment 7 bases; nucleotides outside the gene matches: 6. The germline gives CDR1 SGHVS, CDR2 FNYEAQ. CDR3 size: 15 residues. This CDR3 reads CASSSLAGGPNEQFF. The CDR3 region has the DNA TGTGCCAGCAGCTCATTAGCGGGAGGGCCGAATGAGCAGTTCTTC.

This clone was recorded many times. At the DNA level, this CDR3 is encoded by other sequences in the same sample as well. The rearrangement links TRBV28 to TRBJ2-7; 10 positions agree with TRBD1. The trim removed 4 bases at V and 3 bases at J, leaving 6 bases unmatched. CDR1 and CDR2 from the germline V gene are MDHEN and SYDVKM. The CDR3 loop spans 15 amino acids. DNA of the CDR3: TGTGCCAGCAGTTCCGCCGGGACAGGGGTCTACGAGCAGTACTTC. Amino acid sequence: CASSSAGTGVYEQYF.

The rearrangement joins TRBV5-1 to TRBJ1-4, with TRBD1 as a possible D gene (5 bases). The V gene lost 0 bases and the J gene lost 5 bases, with 17 bases spanning the gap. CDR1 and CDR2 from the germline V gene are SGHRS and YFSETQ. There are 17 residues in the CDR3. CDR3 in amino acids: CASSLEGVPGGNEKLFF. The CDR3, as DNA: TGCGCCAGCAGCTTGGAGGGAGTCCCTGGGGGGAATGAAAAACTGTTTTTT.

The chain links TRBV7-9 to TRBJ2-7; D unclear. This CDR3 has 14 residues. Looked up from germline, CDR1 is SEHNR and CDR2 is FQNEAQ (reference sequence). Deletions cut 2 bases from V and 5 bases from J, with 13 bases between. CDR3 amino acids: CASSLSISRNEQYF. The CDR3 nucleotides are TGTGCCAGCAGCTTAAGTATTTCCCGGAACGAGCAGTACTTC. Complete variable domain (other parts from reference TRBV7-9 and TRBJ2-7): DTGVSQNPRHKITKRGQNVTFRCDPISEHNRLYWYRQTLGQGPEFLTYFQNEAQLEKSRLLSDRFSAERPKGSFSTLEIQRTEQGDSAMYLCASSLSISRNEQYFGPGTRLTVT.

The chain links TRBV25-1 to TRBJ2-2; 9 nucleotides agree with TRBD1. Trimming cost V 4 bases and J 6 bases; bases outside gene matches: 9. CDR1 is MGHDK and CDR2 is SYGVNS in the germline V gene. This CDR3 contains 16 residues. Here the CDR3 reads CASSGAGTGLPGELFF. The CDR3 DNA is TGTGCCAGCAGTGGGGCCGGGACAGGGCTTCCCGGGGAGCTGTTTTTT.

Points on this clone: This sequence may be a read error, since a much larger clone differs from it by one base. The chain combines TRBV7-3 with TRBJ2-1; D may match TRBD1 or TRBD2 (5 bases each). Trimming pared 5 bases from V and 6 bases from J, leaving 20 bases between. This CDR3 has 16 amino acids. Germline V lookup: CDR1 SGHTA, CDR2 FQGTGA. DNA of the CDR3: TGTGCCAGCAGCCCGACCGGGGCCCCAAGAGGCAATGAGCAGTTCTTC. Its protein product is CASSPTGAPRGNEQFF. The full variable domain, with the rest looked up from reference TRBV7-3 and TRBJ2-1, is GAGVSQTPSNKVTEKGKYVELRCDPISGHTALYWYRQSLGQGPEFLIYFQGTGAADDSGLPNDRFFAVRPEGSVSTLKIQRTERGDSAVYLCASSPTGAPRGNEQFFGPGTRLTVL.

The chain employs TRBV7-9 and TRBJ2-7, with TRBD2 identical over 9 bases. The CDR3 is 15 residues long. Germline assignment: CDR1 SEHNR and CDR2 FQNEAQ (reference sequence). Germline trimming cut 5 bases from V and 7 bases from J; bases unmatched to any gene: 12. CDR3 region: CASSEGVAGAEEQYF. The CDR3 DNA reads as TGTGCCAGCAGCGAGGGGGTAGCGGGAGCCGAGGAGCAGTACTTC.

With respect to this clone: A single base separates this from a much larger clone, so it may be a read error. This sequence joins TRBV18 and TRBJ2-1; perhaps TRBD2 as D (5 bases). Trimming stripped 5 bases from V and 0 bases from J, with 11 bases between. Germline CDR1 is KGHSH and CDR2 is LQKENI. This CDR3 comprises 15 residues. For the CDR3, the DNA is TGTGCCAGCTCATCCCCCGAGGGCTCCTACAATGAGCAGTTCTTC. Its translation is CASSSPEGSYNEQFF. The entire variable domain, with the rest obtained from reference TRBV18 and TRBJ2-1, is as follows: NAGVMQNPRHLVRRRGQEARLRCSPMKGHSHVYWYRQLPEEGLKFMVYLQKENIIDESGMPKERFSAEFPKEGPSILRIQQVVRGDSAAYFCASSSPEGSYNEQFFGPGTRLTVL.